The following is a TCR beta chain sequence with its context. Its matching antigen is unknown. These data belong to a study of T cell repertoires in cytomegalovirus infection. The V end lost 2 bases, the J end lost 3 bases, and 9 bases lay between the germline ends. Germline assignment: CDR1 MNHEY and CDR2 SVGAGI. This CDR3 is built from 14 residues. TCRdb recomputed calls from the reads with MiXCR, one row per CDR3 protein. The data show around 430,000 distinct CDR3 sequences, approximately 46% seen once. The receptor was derived from a human donor in good health (CMV status not recorded). Some clones in this sample may be carry-over from other donors' samples. The V and J genes are TRBV6-5 and TRBJ2-3; D ambiguous. Source: cultured PBMCs, taken from culture after CMV antigen stimulation. The CDR3 loop is CASSYGRLTDTQYF. The CDR3 nucleotides are TGTGCCAGCAGTTACGGTAGACTTACAGATACGCAGTATTTT.